The next 32 T cell receptor beta chains were all read from a single sample in a study of T cell responses to AZD1222 COVID-19 vaccine. Assay: immunoSEQ multiplex PCR; the TCRdb copy retains only in-frame clones and omits some. The profile shows 55,000 to 80,000 clones, around 89% of them singletons. Here the sequenced sample was peripheral blood, taken 28 days after the second AZD1222 dose. These receptors originate from an adult who received the AZD1222 COVID-19 vaccine.

V usage is TRBV7-6 and J usage is TRBJ2-1; weak D call: TRBD1 (5 bases). In germline, CDR1 is SGHVS, CDR2 FNYEAQ. V lost 1 base to trimming and J lost 3 bases, with 13 bases between them. The CDR3 covers 16 residues. The CDR3 DNA reads as TGTGCCAGCAGCTTAGAGGTAGGACACCTCTACAATGAGCAGTTCTTC. Its translation: CASSLEVGHLYNEQFF.

The rearrangement links TRBV5-5 to TRBJ2-3; 13 nucleotides align to TRBD2. Unmatched junction bases numbered 2, after V lost 2 bases and J lost 5 bases. The germline gives CDR1 SGHKS, CDR2 YYEKEE (reference sequence). There are 15 residues in the CDR3. The CDR3 region is CASSFTSGRVDTQYF. The CDR3 region has the DNA TGTGCCAGCAGCTTTACTAGCGGGAGGGTAGATACGCAGTATTTT.

V usage is TRBV5-1 and J usage is TRBJ1-6, with 8 bases lining up with TRBD1. Germline V lookup: CDR1 SGHRS, CDR2 YFSETQ. With V trimmed by 3 bases and J by 2 bases, 7 bases remained unmatched. The CDR3 covers 17 residues. In nucleotides, the CDR3 is TGCGCCAGCAGCTACAGGGGGTCAAACCCCTATAATTCACCCCTCCACTTT. It yields the protein CASSYRGSNPYNSPLHF.

The chain carries TRBV2 and TRBJ1-2, with 7 bases that match TRBD1. This CDR3 contains 14 residues. Germline assignment: CDR1 SNHLY and CDR2 FYNNEI. V was pared by 6 bases and J by 6 bases, with 10 bases of the junction left unmatched. This chain's CDR3 is CASSYRTGRDGYTF. CDR3 nucleotide sequence: TGTGCCAGCAGCTATCGGACAGGAAGGGATGGCTACACCTTC.

The chain combines TRBV24-1 with TRBJ2-1; 7 bases line up with TRBD2. The CDR3 contains 15 residues. The V gene end was trimmed by 9 bases and the J gene end by 3 bases; junction bases not matched to a gene: 10. Germline V gene data show CDR1 as KGHDR and CDR2 as SFDVKD. The CDR3 coding sequence is TGTGCCACCTCCCAGGCGGGGGAAGGCTACAATGAGCAGTTCTTC. This sequence encodes CATSQAGEGYNEQFF.

This clone was observed a handful of times. The chain recombines TRBV9 with TRBJ2-7, with 13 nucleotides matching TRBD2. The CDR3 length is 14 residues. Germline-derived CDR1 and CDR2 are SGDLS and YYNGEE. J gave up 6 bases and V 5 bases, and 5 bases lay outside the gene matches. The CDR3 protein is CASRPGTSGTEQYF. The CDR3 DNA is TGTGCCAGCAGGCCAGGGACTAGCGGGACCGAGCAGTACTTC.

J is TRBJ2-2 and V is TRBV9; no firm D call. V shed 4 bases and J shed 5 bases, with 15 bases lying between them. Germline V gene data show CDR1 as SGDLS and CDR2 as YYNGEE. There are 15 residues in the CDR3. CDR3 nucleotides: TGTGCCAGCAGCTCCATGAGTGCGGTGACCGGGGAGCTGTTTTTT. Encoded protein: CASSSMSAVTGELFF.

This clone has a handful of counts. The chain is built from TRBV27 and TRBJ2-7; no clear D. The CDR3 is 11 residues long. Trimming removed 2 bases at V and 2 bases at J, with 1 base between. The V gene's germline CDR1 is MNHEY and CDR2 SMNVEV (reference sequence). For the CDR3, the DNA is TGTGCCAGCAGTTTAACCTACGAGCAGTACTTC. It encodes CASSLTYEQYF.

The rearrangement links TRBV18 to TRBJ2-1; possible D gene TRBD2, 5 bases. Germline CDR1 is KGHSH and CDR2 is LQKENI. The V and J ends lost 0 bases and 0 bases respectively, with 12 bases between them. The CDR3 spans 17 residues. The CDR3: CASSPPMSGSSYNEQFF. The CDR3 bases are TGTGCCAGCTCACCACCGATGAGCGGTAGCTCCTACAATGAGCAGTTCTTC.

The V gene is TRBV19, the J gene TRBJ2-2; possibly TRBD1 for D (6 bases). The V gene's germline CDR1 is LNHDA and CDR2 SQIVND (reference sequence). The CDR3 extends over 11 amino acids. The ends were cut back, 7 bases at V and 8 bases at J, with 8 bases in the middle. The CDR3: CASKGDGELFF. The CDR3 DNA reads as TGTGCCAGTAAGGGGGATGGGGAGCTGTTTTTT.

The rearrangement joins TRBV18 to TRBJ1-2; 8 bases line up with TRBD1. Germline values: CDR1 KGHSH, CDR2 LQKENI. The CDR3 contains 13 residues. V lost 6 bases, J lost 6 bases, and 6 bases stayed unmatched. The CDR3 spells CASSQGQGDGYTF. The DNA of the CDR3 is TGTGCCAGCTCCCAAGGACAGGGCGATGGCTACACCTTC.

The J gene is TRBJ1-5, the V gene TRBV6-5; 8 nucleotides agree with TRBD1. There are 13 residues in the CDR3. Trimming cost V 5 bases and J 9 bases; bases outside gene matches: 6. Germline-derived CDR1 and CDR2 are MNHEY and SVGAGI. Here the CDR3 reads CASSQQGGPPQHF. The CDR3 DNA follows: TGTGCCAGCAGTCAACAGGGGGGGCCGCCCCAGCATTTT.

The chain is built from TRBV6-4 and TRBJ2-2, with 7 bases identical to TRBD2. Germline CDR1 is MRHNA and CDR2 is SNTAGT. V lost 2 bases to trimming and J lost 5 bases; unmatched junction nucleotides: 11. The CDR3 is 17 residues long. CDR3 protein: CASSDRREGHRTGELFF. As DNA, the CDR3 is TGTGCCAGCAGTGACAGGAGGGAGGGCCACCGAACCGGGGAGCTGTTTTTT.

The J gene is TRBJ1-3, the V gene TRBV19; TRBD1 matches 7 bases. V lost 4 bases and J lost 0; bases outside the gene matches: 6. The CDR3 is 16 amino acids. Germline loops: CDR1 LNHDA, CDR2 SQIVND (reference sequence). The CDR3 sequence: CASSTLGQVSGNTIYF. The CDR3 nucleotides are TGTGCCAGTAGTACCCTCGGACAGGTCTCTGGAAACACCATATATTTT.

The chain combines TRBV5-1 with TRBJ1-5; a possible D gene is TRBD1 (5 bases). This CDR3 region has 15 residues. Per germline, CDR1 SGHRS and CDR2 YFSETQ. The germline V and J ends were trimmed by 2 bases and 5 bases, with 14 bases remaining between them. DNA of the CDR3: TGCGCCAGCAGCTTACGCCCGGGGGGGGATCAGCCCCAGCATTTT. Translated, it gives CASSLRPGGDQPQHF. Looking up the rest from reference TRBV5-1 and TRBJ1-5 gives the full variable domain: KAGVTQTPRYLIKTRGQQVTLSCSPISGHRSVSWYQQTPGQGLQFLFEYFSETQRNKGNFPGRFSGRQFSNSRSEMNVSTLELGDSALYLCASSLRPGGDQPQHFGDGTRLSIL.

The count of this clone is one. The J gene is TRBJ2-7, the V gene TRBV2, with TRBD1 matching over 10 bases. This CDR3 is built from 11 residues. Germline CDR1 is SNHLY and CDR2 is FYNNEI. J gave up 4 bases and V 11 bases, and 2 bases lay outside the gene matches. The CDR3: CAGDRGYEQYF. CDR3 coding DNA: TGTGCCGGGGACAGGGGATACGAGCAGTACTTC. The whole variable domain, filled in from reference TRBV2 and TRBJ2-7, reads EPEVTQTPSHQVTQMGQEVILRCVPISNHLYFYWYRQILGQKVEFLVSFYNNEISEKSEIFDDQFSVERPDGSNFTLKIRSTKLEDSAMYFCAGDRGYEQYFGPGTRLTVT.

The chain employs TRBV9 and TRBJ2-3; tentative D call: TRBD2 (6 bases). Germline assignment: CDR1 SGDLS and CDR2 YYNGEE. The ends were cut back, 7 bases at V and 3 bases at J, with 9 bases in the middle. The CDR3 has 12 residues. The CDR3 DNA is TGTGCCAGCGGCGGGGCAACAGATACGCAGTATTTT. Its protein is CASGGATDTQYF.

The V call is TRBV18, the J call TRBJ1-3, with D perhaps matching TRBD1 (5 bases). Trimming took off 2 bases at V and 6 bases at J, with 14 bases between the two ends. This CDR3 contains 15 residues. The V gene's germline CDR1 is KGHSH and CDR2 LQKENI. The CDR3 spells CASSPGDSGTNTIYF. As DNA, the CDR3 is TGTGCCAGCTCACCAGGGGATTCCGGGACAAACACCATATATTTT.

J is TRBJ2-7 and V is TRBV12-3 or TRBV12-4; weak D call: TRBD2 (6 bases). This CDR3 contains 13 residues. The V and J ends lost 7 bases and 3 bases respectively, with 13 bases between them. The CDR3 here is CASTGGGGYEQYF. The CDR3, as DNA: TGTGCCAGCACCGGGGGTGGGGGCTACGAGCAGTACTTC.

The chain joins TRBV5-1 to TRBJ1-2, with 7 bases lining up with TRBD1. Germline V CDR1 and CDR2: SGHRS, YFSETQ. The CDR3 has 13 residues. J gave up 6 bases and V 1 base, and 3 bases lay outside the gene matches. CDR3 amino acids: CASSLTGEDGYTF. The CDR3 DNA reads TGCGCCAGCAGCTTGACAGGGGAGGATGGCTACACCTTC.

The chain joins TRBV6-1 to TRBJ2-5; D is possibly TRBD1 or TRBD2 (6 bases each). CDR1 is MNHNS, CDR2 SASEGT, per germline. The V and J ends lost 3 bases and 5 bases respectively, with 10 bases between them. This CDR3 is 13 amino acids long. In nucleotides, the CDR3 is TGTGCCAGCAGTGAGGGGGCGGGGGAGACCCAGTACTTC. Translating gives CASSEGAGETQYF.

The chain recombines TRBV2 with TRBJ2-1; D is tentatively TRBD1 or TRBD2 (5 bases each). Germline V gives CDR1 SNHLY, CDR2 FYNNEI. This CDR3 contains 14 residues. V was shortened by 6 bases and J by 4 bases, with 13 bases between the two germline ends. The CDR3 sequence: CASRRDGDYNEQFF. CDR3 sequence (DNA): TGTGCCAGCAGGAGGGACGGGGATTACAATGAGCAGTTCTTC.

The chain uses TRBV18 and TRBJ2-1; D may be TRBD2 (6 bases). There are 14 residues in the CDR3. Trimming cost V 7 bases and J 10 bases, with 20 bases left between them. In germline, CDR1 is KGHSH, CDR2 LQKENI. CDR3 amino acids: CASFRDSPVIEQFF. DNA of the CDR3: TGTGCCAGCTTCCGGGACTCCCCCGTCATCGAGCAGTTCTTC.

V gene TRBV2 combines with J gene TRBJ2-5; D unresolved. The CDR3 runs 14 residues. The germline V gene encodes CDR1 SNHLY and CDR2 FYNNEI. The V end was cut by 4 bases, the J end by 2 bases, with 11 bases between. This chain's CDR3 is CASSGLLLQETQYF. CDR3 nucleotides: TGTGCCAGCAGTGGGTTGTTACTACAAGAGACCCAGTACTTC.

This rearrangement joins TRBV5-4 to TRBJ2-2; D assignment may be TRBD1 or TRBD2 (5 bases each). The germline V gene encodes CDR1 SGHNT and CDR2 YYREEE (reference sequence). The V and J ends lost 4 bases and 4 bases respectively, with 11 bases between them. CDR3 size: 14 residues. CDR3 DNA sequence: TGTGCCAGCAGCCCTACTAGGGGCACCGGGGAGCTGTTTTTT. This codes for CASSPTRGTGELFF.

The gene calls are TRBV11-2 and TRBJ2-2, with 12 bases lining up with TRBD2. This CDR3 is 15 amino acids long. V lost 1 base and J lost 9; bases outside the gene matches: 3. In germline, CDR1 is SGHAT, CDR2 FQNNGV. The CDR3 bases are TGTGCCAGCAGCTTAGGGACTAGCGGGACCTGGGAGCTGTTTTTT. Amino acids: CASSLGTSGTWELFF. Filled out from reference TRBV11-2 and TRBJ2-2, the complete variable domain reads EAGVAQSPRYKIIEKRQSVAFWCNPISGHATLYWYQQILGQGPKLLIQFQNNGVVDDSQLPKDRFSAERLKGVDSTLKIQPAKLEDSAVYLCASSLGTSGTWELFFGEGSRLTVL.

The chain couples TRBV10-3 to TRBJ2-7; TRBD2 aligns across 10 bases. Germline-derived CDR1 and CDR2 are ENHRY and SYGVKD. The CDR3 spans 16 residues. V lost 1 base to trimming and J lost 1 base; unmatched junction nucleotides: 4. The DNA for the CDR3 is TGTGCCATCAGTGAGTTTCCTAGCGGGAGTTCCTACGAGCAGTACTTC. Protein product: CAISEFPSGSSYEQYF.

The V gene is TRBV29-1, the J gene TRBJ2-7; D remains ambiguous. The germline CDR1 and CDR2 sequences are SQVTM and ANQGSEA. The CDR3 spans 14 residues. V was shortened by 7 bases and J by 2 bases, with 18 bases between the two germline ends. CDR3 loop: CSGAADTDPYEQYF. The CDR3 nucleotides are TGCAGCGGGGCAGCTGACACAGACCCCTACGAGCAGTACTTC.

CDR3 protein: CASGPGLAVGTGELFF. CDR3 nucleotides: TGTGCCAGCGGCCCGGGACTAGCGGTAGGCACCGGGGAGCTGTTTTTT. The chain carries TRBV27 and TRBJ2-2, with 11 bases aligning to TRBD2. The CDR3 totals 16 residues. Germline CDR1 reads MNHEY; CDR2 reads SMNVEV (reference sequence). The ends lost 8 bases at V and 4 bases at J; junction bases unmatched: 9.

Of note for this clone: Other DNA sequences within the sample encode an identical CDR3. The chain joins TRBV3-1 (or the pseudogene TRBV3-2) to TRBJ1-5, with D unclear. This CDR3 is 12 amino acids long. Germline-derived CDR1 and CDR2 are LGHDT and YNNKEL (reference sequence). Deletions cut 3 bases from V and 5 bases from J, with 5 bases between. The CDR3 loop is CASSQGDQPQHF. For the CDR3, the DNA is TGTGCCAGCAGCCAGGGCGATCAGCCCCAGCATTTT.

This rearrangement joins TRBV5-1 to TRBJ2-1, with D unclear. V was trimmed by 1 base and J by 6 bases, leaving 23 bases between them. The CDR3 runs 18 residues. Germline V CDR1 and CDR2: SGHRS, YFSETQ. CDR3 bases: TGCGCCAGCAGCTTGAGGTGGGTCGGACGGAAGTCGGTCAATGAGCAGTTCTTC. Residues: CASSLRWVGRKSVNEQFF.

The chain recombines TRBV7-2 with TRBJ2-1; 12 nucleotides line up with TRBD2. Germline V gene sequence: CDR1 SGHTA, CDR2 FQGNSA. Trimming took 1 base from V and 8 from J; bases not matched to a gene: 6. The CDR3 has 16 amino acids. The CDR3 bases are TGTGCCAGCAGCTTAGTCTCGACTAGCGGGAGCGATGAGCAGTTCTTC. Translated: CASSLVSTSGSDEQFF.